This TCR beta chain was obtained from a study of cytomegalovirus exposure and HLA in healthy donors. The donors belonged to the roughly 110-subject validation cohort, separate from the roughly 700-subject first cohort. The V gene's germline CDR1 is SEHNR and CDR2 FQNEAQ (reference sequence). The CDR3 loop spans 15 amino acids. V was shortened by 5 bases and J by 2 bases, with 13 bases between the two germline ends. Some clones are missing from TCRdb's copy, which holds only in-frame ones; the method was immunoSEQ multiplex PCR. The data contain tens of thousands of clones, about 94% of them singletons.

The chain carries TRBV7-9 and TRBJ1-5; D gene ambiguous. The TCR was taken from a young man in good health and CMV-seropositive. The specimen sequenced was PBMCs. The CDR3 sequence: CASSPPGDRNQPQHF. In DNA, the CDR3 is TGTGCCAGCAGCCCTCCAGGTGATCGCAATCAGCCCCAGCATTTT.